This T cell receptor beta chain is from a study of blood T cell repertoires in COVID-19. The protocol was immunoSEQ multiplex PCR, while the TCRdb copy is restricted to in-frame clones and leaves out a portion. The sample contains hundreds of thousands of clones, around 90% of which appear only once. CDR3 length equals 15 residues. Deletions cut 0 bases from V and 7 bases from J, with 13 bases between. CDR1 and CDR2 from the germline V gene are MNHEY and SVGAGI. The chain uses TRBV6-5 and TRBJ1-5; TRBD1 is a possible D gene (5 bases). Sequenced material: peripheral blood. The sequence came from a woman aged 45-65 years with COVID-19, enrolled during active disease. The CDR3 spells CASSYSTGSGQPQHF. For the CDR3, the DNA is TGTGCCAGCAGTTACTCGACTGGGTCAGGGCAGCCCCAGCATTTT.